This TCR beta chain was sequenced in a study of T cell repertoires in cytomegalovirus infection. This clonotype was counted between two and nine times. One entry per CDR3 protein, called by TCRdb with MiXCR from the reads. The sample yields some 160,000 distinct CDR3 sequences, 17% seen once. Germline values: CDR1 LGHNA, CDR2 YSLEER. V shed 3 bases and J 2 bases; nucleotides not matched to a gene: 8. CDR3 length: 16 amino acids. This clonotype originated in a human donor in good health (CMV status not recorded). Some clones in this sample may be carry-over from other donors' samples. Sequenced: CD8+ T cells from PBMCs. The rearrangement uses TRBV4-3 and TRBJ1-1; 8 nucleotides line up with TRBD1. The CDR3 DNA follows: TGCGCCAGCAGCCAGGGGACAGGAGATTTCAACACTGAAGCTTTCTTT. This codes for CASSQGTGDFNTEAFF.